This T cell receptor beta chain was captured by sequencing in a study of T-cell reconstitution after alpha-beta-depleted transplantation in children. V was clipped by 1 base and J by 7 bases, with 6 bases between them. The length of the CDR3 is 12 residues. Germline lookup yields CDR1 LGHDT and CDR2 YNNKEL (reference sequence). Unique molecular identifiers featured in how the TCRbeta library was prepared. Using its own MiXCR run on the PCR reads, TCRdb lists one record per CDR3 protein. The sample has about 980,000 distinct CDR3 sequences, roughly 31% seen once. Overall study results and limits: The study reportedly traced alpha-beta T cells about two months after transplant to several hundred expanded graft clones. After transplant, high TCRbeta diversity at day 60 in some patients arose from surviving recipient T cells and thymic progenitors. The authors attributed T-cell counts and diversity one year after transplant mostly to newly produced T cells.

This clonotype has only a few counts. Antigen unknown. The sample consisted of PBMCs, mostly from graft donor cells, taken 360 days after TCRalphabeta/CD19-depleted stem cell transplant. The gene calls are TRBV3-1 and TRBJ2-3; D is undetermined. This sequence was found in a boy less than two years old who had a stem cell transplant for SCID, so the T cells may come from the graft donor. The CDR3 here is CASSQVHHTQYF. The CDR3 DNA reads TGTGCCAGCAGCCAAGTCCACCATACGCAGTATTTT.